This is a list of T cell receptor beta chains from one sample in a study of T cell responses to AZD1222 COVID-19 vaccine. Using immunoSEQ multiplex PCR, the repertoire was profiled, and TCRdb retains in-frame clones only, with some absent. The sample contains about 120,000 clones, roughly 85% of which appear only once. The sequencing here drew on peripheral blood, taken on day 0 of AZD1222 vaccination. The receptors stem from an adult in good health. CDR3s include the opening cysteine and the closing phenylalanine or tryptophan. Each record gives: J gene, V gene, clone size, D gene, CDR3 DNA, CDR3 protein. A D gene is named only where the DNA matches it firmly. The size entry is marked missing in some rows and otherwise reads once, few, many or a size class.

J: TRBJ1-4; V: TRBV14; size: NA; D: NA; DNA: TGTGCCACCCGTTTTGACGAGAATGAAAAACTGTTTTTT; CDR3: CATRFDENEKLFF
J: TRBJ2-1; V: TRBV11-2; size: NA; D: TRBD2; DNA: TGTGCCAGCAGACCCACTAGCGGGGGGGCCTTTAGGGAGCAGTTCTTC; CDR3: CASRPTSGGAFREQFF
J: TRBJ2-7; V: TRBV9; size: NA; D: NA; DNA: TGTGCCAGCAGCCCCACCGGGGGCCCCTTTGCCGAGCAGTACTTC; CDR3: CASSPTGGPFAEQYF
J: TRBJ2-5; V: TRBV18; size: once; D: NA; DNA: TGTGCCAGCTCACCAGGGACCCCTCAAGAGACCCAGTACTTC; CDR3: CASSPGTPQETQYF
J: TRBJ1-6; V: TRBV28; size: NA; D: NA; DNA: TGTGCCAGCCTTCTATATCGGGGGGCAAATTCACCCCTCCACTTT; CDR3: CASLLYRGANSPLHF
J: TRBJ2-5; V: TRBV7-9; size: NA; D: TRBD1; DNA: TGTGCCAGCAGCCCTGACAGGGACCAAGAGACCCAGTACTTC; CDR3: CASSPDRDQETQYF
J: TRBJ2-7; V: TRBV5-4; size: NA; D: TRBD1; DNA: TGTGCCAGCAGCCCGTTGACAGGGACCTACGAGCAGTACTTC; CDR3: CASSPLTGTYEQYF
J: TRBJ2-7; V: TRBV10-3; size: NA; D: NA; DNA: TGTGCCATCAGTGAGTTCACCAAATCCTCCTACGAGCAGTACTTC; CDR3: CAISEFTKSSYEQYF
J: TRBJ1-2; V: TRBV27; size: NA; D: TRBD1; DNA: TGTGCCAGCAGTTCCACAGGGGCCCCAAACTATGGCTACACCTTC; CDR3: CASSSTGAPNYGYTF
J: TRBJ2-3; V: TRBV10-3; size: NA; D: TRBD2; DNA: TGTGCCACGGGGGGAGCACTTAGCACAGATACGCAGTATTTT; CDR3: CATGGALSTDTQYF
J: TRBJ2-3; V: TRBV12-3/TRBV12-4; size: NA; D: NA; DNA: TGTGCCAGCAGTTTCTCGGGGGAAAAGAGGTATTTT; CDR3: CASSFSGEKRYF
J: TRBJ1-3; V: TRBV30; size: NA; D: NA; DNA: TGTGCCTGGAGTAAGGGAGTGAACACCATATATTTT; CDR3: CAWSKGVNTIYF
J: TRBJ1-2; V: TRBV7-9; size: once; D: NA; DNA: TGTGCCAGCAGCTTTTCCGAGGGACGAGGCTACACCTTC; CDR3: CASSFSEGRGYTF
J: TRBJ2-5; V: TRBV11-3; size: NA; D: TRBD2; DNA: TGTGCCAGCAGCTTAGGAGTCTCCGCCGGACTAGCGGTGGTGGCCCAGTACTTC; CDR3: CASSLGVSAGLAVVAQYF
J: TRBJ1-5; V: TRBV7-8; size: NA; D: TRBD1; DNA: TGTGCCAGCAGCTTAGGGACAGGGGCAAATCAGCCCCAGCATTTT; CDR3: CASSLGTGANQPQHF
J: TRBJ1-5; V: TRBV6-1; size: NA; D: TRBD1; DNA: TGTGCCAGCAGTGCTGGGACAGTTAATAGCAATCAGCCCCAGCATTTT; CDR3: CASSAGTVNSNQPQHF
J: TRBJ1-6; V: TRBV13; size: NA; D: NA; DNA: TGTGCCAGCAGCTCAACCGGGGACGGATATAATTCACCCCTCCACTTT; CDR3: CASSSTGDGYNSPLHF
J: TRBJ2-7; V: TRBV4-2; size: once; D: NA; DNA: TGTGCCAGCAGCCAAGACGAGGGGGAGGCCGAGCAGTACTTC; CDR3: CASSQDEGEAEQYF
J: TRBJ2-7; V: TRBV5-6; size: once; D: TRBD2; DNA: TGTGCCAGCAGCCCTCCTAGCGGACGTTCCTACGAGCAGTACTTC; CDR3: CASSPPSGRSYEQYF
J: TRBJ1-2; V: TRBV5-4; size: few; D: NA; DNA: TGTGCCAGCAGCTTTGGGTCCTTAAGGCTCTTTAACTATGGCTACACCTTC; CDR3: CASSFGSLRLFNYGYTF
J: TRBJ2-2; V: TRBV6-5; size: once; D: NA; DNA: TGTGCCAGCAGTTACTCGAGGGTGGACGGGGAGCTGTTTTTT; CDR3: CASSYSRVDGELFF
J: TRBJ1-2; V: TRBV30; size: NA; D: TRBD1; DNA: TGTGCCTGGACCCTTCAGGGGGTGGGCTATGGCTACACCTTC; CDR3: CAWTLQGVGYGYTF
J: TRBJ1-5; V: TRBV5-5; size: NA; D: TRBD1; DNA: TGTGCCAGCAGCGTCGGGACAGTAGATCAGCCCCAGCATTTT; CDR3: CASSVGTVDQPQHF
J: TRBJ1-2; V: TRBV20-1; size: NA; D: NA; DNA: TGCAGTGCTAGTCCGTCCAGGAACTATGGCTACACCTTC; CDR3: CSASPSRNYGYTF
J: TRBJ1-2; V: TRBV4-2; size: NA; D: TRBD1; DNA: TGTGCCAGCAGCCAAGATCTAACAGGGGGTGATGGCTACACCTTC; CDR3: CASSQDLTGGDGYTF
J: TRBJ1-3; V: TRBV6-5; size: NA; D: NA; DNA: TGTGCCAGCAGTTACTTCTGGGGCGCTGGAAACACCATATATTTT; CDR3: CASSYFWGAGNTIYF
J: TRBJ2-3; V: TRBV18; size: NA; D: TRBD2; DNA: TGTGCCAGCTCACCGACTAGCGGAAACACAGATACGCAGTATTTT; CDR3: CASSPTSGNTDTQYF
J: TRBJ2-3; V: TRBV6-5; size: NA; D: NA; DNA: TGTGCCAGCAGGAGCGCCGGGACTCGGACAGATACGCAGTATTTT; CDR3: CASRSAGTRTDTQYF
J: TRBJ1-2; V: TRBV10-3; size: NA; D: NA; DNA: TGTGCCATCAGTCGACAGGACTATGGCTACACCTTC; CDR3: CAISRQDYGYTF
J: TRBJ1-4; V: TRBV7-9; size: NA; D: NA; DNA: TGTGCCAGCAGCCCCCGGCCTGAAAAACTGTTTTTT; CDR3: CASSPRPEKLFF
J: TRBJ1-2; V: TRBV30; size: NA; D: NA; DNA: TGTGCCTGGACAAACCCAGGGAAAGGATATGGCTACACCTTC; CDR3: CAWTNPGKGYGYTF
J: TRBJ1-2; V: TRBV28; size: NA; D: NA; DNA: TGTGCCAGCAGTCCTGAAGTTAACTATGGCTACACCTTC; CDR3: CASSPEVNYGYTF
J: TRBJ1-4; V: TRBV30; size: NA; D: NA; DNA: TGTGCCTGGAGTCAGGGTGGGGATGAAAAACTGTTTTTT; CDR3: CAWSQGGDEKLFF
J: TRBJ2-6; V: TRBV19; size: NA; D: NA; DNA: TGTGCCAGTAGTATGGGTTTGGGGTTCTCTGGGGCCAACGTCCTGACTTTC; CDR3: CASSMGLGFSGANVLTF
J: TRBJ1-5; V: TRBV7-9; size: NA; D: NA; DNA: TGTGCCAGCAGCCCTGTAGATCAGCCCCAGCATTTT; CDR3: CASSPVDQPQHF
J: TRBJ1-4; V: TRBV3-1/TRBV3-2; size: NA; D: TRBD1; DNA: TGTGCCAGCGGCGGGGGACAGCTTAATGAAAAACTGTTTTTT; CDR3: CASGGGQLNEKLFF
J: TRBJ2-4; V: TRBV27; size: NA; D: NA; DNA: TGTGCCAGTATCGTAGCCAAAAACATTCAGTACTTC; CDR3: CASIVAKNIQYF
J: TRBJ2-1; V: TRBV5-1; size: NA; D: TRBD2; DNA: TGCGCCAGCAGCTTGGATACTAGCGGTGAGCAGTTCTTC; CDR3: CASSLDTSGEQFF
J: TRBJ2-7; V: TRBV19; size: NA; D: NA; DNA: TGTGCCAGTAGTATAGACCGGGACGGAAACTCCTACGAGCAGTACTTC; CDR3: CASSIDRDGNSYEQYF
J: TRBJ2-7; V: TRBV5-1; size: few; D: NA; DNA: TGCGCCAGCAGCTCCAGTAGCGGCTACGAGCAGTACTTC; CDR3: CASSSSSGYEQYF
J: TRBJ2-7; V: TRBV5-8; size: NA; D: NA; DNA: TGTGCCAGCAGCTTGATCCTCGACGGTCGAGGGGGCTACGAGCAGTACTTC; CDR3: CASSLILDGRGGYEQYF
J: TRBJ2-2; V: TRBV7-8; size: NA; D: NA; DNA: TGTGCCAGCAGCTTAGTAGAAGGCTGGGAGCTGTTTTTT; CDR3: CASSLVEGWELFF
J: TRBJ2-5; V: TRBV19; size: NA; D: TRBD2; DNA: TGTGCCAGTAGTATCCAGCGGGGGGGCAAGGAGACCCAGTACTTC; CDR3: CASSIQRGGKETQYF
J: TRBJ1-4; V: TRBV15; size: NA; D: NA; DNA: TGTGCCACCGCGGCCGGAGCTAATGAAAAACTGTTTTTT; CDR3: CATAAGANEKLFF
J: TRBJ2-7; V: TRBV2; size: NA; D: NA; DNA: TGTGCCAGCAGTGAAGTGTACGAGCAGTACTTC; CDR3: CASSEVYEQYF
J: TRBJ1-5; V: TRBV19; size: NA; D: NA; DNA: TGTGCCAGTCAGTTGTCGGGGAGGAATCAGCCCCAGCATTTT; CDR3: CASQLSGRNQPQHF
J: TRBJ2-1; V: TRBV19; size: NA; D: NA; DNA: TGTGCCAGTAGCATCGGGGGTTCGATTGAGCAGTTCTTC; CDR3: CASSIGGSIEQFF
J: TRBJ2-5; V: TRBV12-3/TRBV12-4; size: NA; D: NA; DNA: TGTGCCAGCAGTTCTATGAACCAAGAGACCCAGTACTTC; CDR3: CASSSMNQETQYF
J: TRBJ2-3; V: TRBV19; size: NA; D: NA; DNA: TGTGCCAGTAGTGAGAGACGAACGGGACGTCAGTATTTT; CDR3: CASSERRTGRQYF
J: TRBJ1-5; V: TRBV15; size: NA; D: NA; DNA: TGTGCCACCAGCAGAGGTGTGAATCAGCCCCAGCATTTT; CDR3: CATSRGVNQPQHF
J: TRBJ1-1; V: TRBV30; size: NA; D: NA; DNA: TGTGCCCGGCAGGGTTTTAACACTGAAGCTTTCTTT; CDR3: CARQGFNTEAFF
J: TRBJ2-7; V: TRBV5-1; size: NA; D: NA; DNA: TGCGCCAGCAGAGACACCTACTACGAGCAGTACTTC; CDR3: CASRDTYYEQYF
J: TRBJ2-1; V: TRBV6-1; size: NA; D: NA; DNA: TGTGCCAGCAGTGAAGGTTCGGGCCCCCGCTACTATGAGCAGTTCTTC; CDR3: CASSEGSGPRYYEQFF
J: TRBJ1-1; V: TRBV10-3; size: NA; D: NA; DNA: TGTGCCATCAGTGACGGGGGTGGAAATTCGAACACTGAAGCTTTCTTT; CDR3: CAISDGGGNSNTEAFF
J: TRBJ1-2; V: TRBV19; size: NA; D: TRBD1; DNA: TGTGCCAGTGAAAAAGACAGGGGATCTAACTATGGCTACACCTTC; CDR3: CASEKDRGSNYGYTF
J: TRBJ1-5; V: TRBV6-2/TRBV6-3; size: NA; D: TRBD1; DNA: TGTGCCAGCAGTCAGAACCGGGACAGGGGGCTTTATAGCAATCAGCCCCAGCATTTT; CDR3: CASSQNRDRGLYSNQPQHF
J: TRBJ2-3; V: TRBV2; size: NA; D: NA; DNA: TGTGCCAGCGAAGAGGAACAGTTTTACTCACCTAGCACAGATACGCAGTATTTT; CDR3: CASEEEQFYSPSTDTQYF
J: TRBJ2-7; V: TRBV5-4; size: NA; D: TRBD1; DNA: TGTGCCAGCAGGAGACAGGGGGCGGAGGAGCAGTACTTC; CDR3: CASRRQGAEEQYF
J: TRBJ2-3; V: TRBV6-6; size: NA; D: TRBD2; DNA: TGTGCCAGCAGTCCTCTCACCGGGACTAGCTTTAGCACAGATACGCAGTATTTT; CDR3: CASSPLTGTSFSTDTQYF